This T cell receptor beta chain is from a study of blood T cell repertoires in COVID-19. Across the study: Samples representing acute and convalescent COVID-19 were sourced from the United States, Italy and Spain.

Sequenced by immunoSEQ multiplex PCR; TCRdb stores in-frame clones only, minus some. The sample has hundreds of thousands of clones; roughly 86% are singletons. Each participant's cohort was designated according to participant-reported clinical history. Germline V lookup: CDR1 ENHRY, CDR2 SYGVKD. This CDR3 comprises 13 residues. Trimming removed 3 bases from V and 10 bases from J, with 13 bases in between. This chain joins TRBV10-3 and TRBJ2-1; D is ambiguous. What was sequenced was PBMCs or T cells enriched from blood (not recorded which). This clonotype was obtained from a woman aged 45-59 years who had recovered from COVID-19. CDR3 sequence: CAISDPSEWEQFF. In DNA, the CDR3 is TGTGCCATCAGTGACCCTTCCGAGTGGGAGCAGTTCTTC.